What follows are 5 T cell receptor beta chains derived from one specimen sequenced in a study of blood T cell repertoires in COVID-19. The assay was immunoSEQ multiplex PCR, and TCRdb's table has in-frame clones only and misses some. The sample contains more than 85,000 clones, approximately 81% of which appear only once. Sequencing was done on a sample of peripheral blood. These receptors were taken from a man older than 75 with acute or convalescent COVID-19.

This rearrangement joins TRBV4-1 to TRBJ2-5, with 8 bases fitting TRBD1. The CDR3 spans 15 residues. V shed 1 base, J shed 4 bases, and the junction held 5 bases outside the gene matches. Germline CDR1 reads MGHRA; CDR2 reads YSYEKL. As DNA, the CDR3 is TGCGCCAGCAGCCAAGGTGACAGGGGCGGAGAGACCCAGTACTTC. Amino acid sequence: CASSQGDRGGETQYF.

The chain carries TRBV6-2 or TRBV6-3 and TRBJ1-5; 7 nucleotides match TRBD1. CDR1 MNHEY and CDR2 SVGEGT come from the germline V gene. The J segment lost 9 bases and the V segment lost 4 bases, leaving 9 bases of the junction unmatched. CDR3 length equals 14 residues. The CDR3 DNA follows: TGTGCCAGCAGTTCAACAGGGGTGATAGGGCCCCAGCATTTT. Protein: CASSSTGVIGPQHF.

The chain carries TRBV5-1 and TRBJ2-2, with TRBD1 matching over 9 bases. CDR1 is SGHRS, CDR2 YFSETQ, per germline. This CDR3 spans 18 amino acids. Trimming cost V 4 bases and J 6 bases; bases outside gene matches: 16. CDR3 bases: TGCGCCAGCAGCCTGGACCCCCTGGGACAGGGTAATGCCGGGGAGCTGTTTTTT. This translates into CASSLDPLGQGNAGELFF. Complete variable domain (other parts from reference TRBV5-1 and TRBJ2-2): KAGVTQTPRYLIKTRGQQVTLSCSPISGHRSVSWYQQTPGQGLQFLFEYFSETQRNKGNFPGRFSGRQFSNSRSEMNVSTLELGDSALYLCASSLDPLGQGNAGELFFGEGSRLTVL.

This clone was recorded once. The chain joins TRBV19 to TRBJ1-6, with 7 bases identical to TRBD1. This CDR3 spans 17 amino acids. V was clipped by 0 bases and J by 9 bases; unmatched bases: 11. From germline, CDR1 is LNHDA and CDR2 SQIVND (reference sequence). CDR3 bases: TGTGCCAGTAGTATAGATAGGCCGGGACAGTTCTTTTCACCCCTCCACTTT. Protein sequence: CASSIDRPGQFFSPLHF.

V usage is TRBV2 and J usage is TRBJ1-4; D is undetermined. This CDR3 has 13 residues. Germline CDR1 SNHLY, CDR2 FYNNEI. Trimming took 5 bases from V and 2 from J, leaving 6 bases between them. The CDR3 DNA reads TGTGCCAGCAGTCGGAGGACTAATGAAAAACTGTTTTTT. This sequence encodes CASSRRTNEKLFF.